Here is one T cell receptor beta chain with its context. No antigen is known for it. This sample was taken from a study of cytomegalovirus exposure and HLA in healthy donors. Study results and limitations: Accurate predictions that matched the HLA-A and HLA-B alleles of most subjects were reportedly made from TCR beta sequences. Sequence variants that were highly shared formed a cluster that was likely a sequencing artifact. One variant, a missense change in DCLRE1C, was linked in a later analysis to TCR beta V- and J-gene trimming.

The PCR had 60 Vbeta and 13 Jbeta primers. Repertoires were generated with immunoSEQ multiplex PCR, while TCRdb's copy carries only in-frame clones and drops some. In the table there are some 150,000 clones, about 75% of which are singletons. V lost 9 bases and J lost 6, with 20 bases in between. The CDR3 contains 14 residues. The germline CDR1 and CDR2 sequences are LNHDA and SQIVND (reference sequence). Sequenced: PBMCs. The V call is TRBV19, the J call TRBJ1-2; D remains ambiguous. The receptor's source is a man under 40 in good health and CMV-seronegative. The CDR3 DNA reads as TGTGCCAGCTCGCCGGGGTACTATGATAATGGCTACACCTTC. Translating gives CASSPGYYDNGYTF.